This T cell receptor beta chain was sequenced for a study of cytomegalovirus exposure and HLA in healthy donors. This PCR relied on a set of 60 Vbeta primers and 13 Jbeta primers. Generated by immunoSEQ multiplex PCR, the TCRdb table keeps only in-frame clones and is missing some. The sample shows about 120,000 clones, around 66% of them seen only once. For this clone: Antigen: not known.

The CDR3 totals 16 residues. The V end lost 1 base, the J end lost 0 bases, and 12 bases lay between the germline ends. Germline assignment: CDR1 GTSNPN and CDR2 SVGIG (reference sequence). General observations from the study: Presence/absence analyses took donor sequencing depth as roughly uniform. As a later analysis showed, a missense DCLRE1C variant was linked to trimming of TCR beta V- and J-genes. Sequencing likely produced, as an artifact, a cluster of highly shared sequence variants.

V is TRBV30 and J is TRBJ1-4, with D possibly being TRBD1 (6 bases). The receptor was isolated from a woman in her thirties or forties in good health and CMV-seropositive. Sequenced: PBMCs. The CDR3 DNA is TGTGCCTGGAGTGCAGGACAGACAGCAACTAATGAAAAACTGTTTTTT. Amino acid sequence: CAWSAGQTATNEKLFF.